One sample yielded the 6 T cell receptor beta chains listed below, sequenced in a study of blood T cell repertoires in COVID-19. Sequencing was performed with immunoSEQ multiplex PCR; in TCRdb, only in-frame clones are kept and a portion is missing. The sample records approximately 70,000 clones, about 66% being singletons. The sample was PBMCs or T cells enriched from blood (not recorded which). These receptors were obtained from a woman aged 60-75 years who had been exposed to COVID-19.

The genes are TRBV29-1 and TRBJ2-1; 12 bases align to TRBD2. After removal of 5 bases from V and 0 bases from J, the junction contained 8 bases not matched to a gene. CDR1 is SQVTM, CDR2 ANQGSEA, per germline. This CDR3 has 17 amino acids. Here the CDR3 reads CSVLASGGESSYNEQFF. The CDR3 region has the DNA TGCAGCGTTCTGGCTAGCGGGGGGGAAAGCTCCTACAATGAGCAGTTCTTC.

The CDR3 loop is CASTMSGSGSYEQYF. In DNA, the CDR3 is TGCGCCAGCACCATGTCCGGGAGCGGCTCCTACGAGCAGTACTTC. V usage is TRBV5-1 and J usage is TRBJ2-7, with D perhaps matching TRBD2 (6 bases). Germline CDR1 reads SGHRS; CDR2 reads YFSETQ. There are 15 residues in the CDR3. Trimming stripped 6 bases from V and 0 bases from J, with 16 bases between. The full variable domain, in which reference TRBV5-1 and TRBJ2-7 provide the parts outside the CDR3, is KAGVTQTPRYLIKTRGQQVTLSCSPISGHRSVSWYQQTPGQGLQFLFEYFSETQRNKGNFPGRFSGRQFSNSRSEMNVSTLELGDSALYLCASTMSGSGSYEQYFGPGTRLTVT.

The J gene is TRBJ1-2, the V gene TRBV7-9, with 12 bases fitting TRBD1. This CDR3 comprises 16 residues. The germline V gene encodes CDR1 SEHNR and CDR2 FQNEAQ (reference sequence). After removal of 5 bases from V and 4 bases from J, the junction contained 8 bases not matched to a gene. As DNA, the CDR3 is TGTGCCAGCAGCACGAAAGAGGGACAGGGGGCCTATGGCTACACCTTC. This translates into CASSTKEGQGAYGYTF.

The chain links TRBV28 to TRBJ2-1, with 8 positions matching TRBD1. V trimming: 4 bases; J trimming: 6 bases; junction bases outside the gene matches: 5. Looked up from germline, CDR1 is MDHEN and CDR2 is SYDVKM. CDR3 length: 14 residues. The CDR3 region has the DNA TGTGCCAGCAGTTACCCACAGGGGGTCAATGAGCAGTTCTTC. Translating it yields CASSYPQGVNEQFF.

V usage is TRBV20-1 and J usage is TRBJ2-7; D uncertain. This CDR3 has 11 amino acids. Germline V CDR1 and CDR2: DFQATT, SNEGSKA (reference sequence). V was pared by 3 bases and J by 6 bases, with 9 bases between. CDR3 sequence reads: CSARGSIEQYF. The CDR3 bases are TGCAGTGCTAGGGGTAGCATCGAGCAGTACTTC.

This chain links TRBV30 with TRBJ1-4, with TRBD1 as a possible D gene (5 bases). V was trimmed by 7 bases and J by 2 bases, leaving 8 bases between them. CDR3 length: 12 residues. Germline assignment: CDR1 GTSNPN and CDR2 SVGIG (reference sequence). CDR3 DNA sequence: TGTGCCTTCGGGGGGACTAATGAAAAACTGTTTTTT. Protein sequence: CAFGGTNEKLFF.